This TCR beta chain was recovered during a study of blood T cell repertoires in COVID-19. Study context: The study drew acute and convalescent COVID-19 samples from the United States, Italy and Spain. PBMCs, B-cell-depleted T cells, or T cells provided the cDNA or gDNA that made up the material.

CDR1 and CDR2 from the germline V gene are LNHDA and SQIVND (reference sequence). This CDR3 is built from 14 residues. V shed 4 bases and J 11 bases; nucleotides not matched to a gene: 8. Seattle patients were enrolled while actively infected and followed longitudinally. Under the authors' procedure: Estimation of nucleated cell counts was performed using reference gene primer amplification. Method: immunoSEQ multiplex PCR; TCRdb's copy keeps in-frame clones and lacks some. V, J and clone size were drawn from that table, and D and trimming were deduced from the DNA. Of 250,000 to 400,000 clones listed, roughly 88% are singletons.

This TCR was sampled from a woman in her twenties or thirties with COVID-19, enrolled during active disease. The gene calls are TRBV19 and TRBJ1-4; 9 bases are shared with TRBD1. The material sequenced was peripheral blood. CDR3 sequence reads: CASSTSSGTGKLFF. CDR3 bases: TGTGCCAGTAGTACCTCCTCCGGGACAGGGAAACTGTTTTTT.